This TCR beta chain was identified during a study of T-cell memory formation after mild COVID-19. Study overall: TCR clusters were largely donor specific.

V shed 4 bases and J 0 bases; nucleotides not matched to a gene: 10. The CDR3 contains 18 residues. Per germline, CDR1 LGHDT and CDR2 YNNKEL (reference sequence). Study-level points and caveats: Certain responding clones were present in pre-infection memory, suggesting participation of cross-reactive memory. Clones shrinking between day 15 and 85 showed a balanced CD4/CD8 split, and those that grew later tilted toward CD4+.

About this clonotype: The antigen is not known.

TCR alpha and TCR beta cDNA libraries carrying sample barcodes and UMIs were produced by 5'RACE using constant-segment primers. TCRdb re-called the 5' RACE reads through MiXCR, storing one row per CDR3 protein. This sample carries 350,000 to 500,000 distinct CDR3 sequences, about 19% of them seen once, and the ten largest clones take 7.5% to 9.5%. This sequence originates from an adult woman who had mild COVID-19 (a few samples of this study predate the infection). Cell type and time point are not known. The sequenced material came from PBMCs or a T cell subset sorted from them (not recorded which). The chain is built from TRBV3-1 and TRBJ1-5, with 9 bases matching TRBD1. In DNA form, the CDR3 reads TGTGCCAGCAGCCGACTTCCTCCGGGACAGGGTAGCAATCAGCCCCAGCATTTT. This gives the protein CASSRLPPGQGSNQPQHF.